The rows below give T cell receptor beta chains drawn from one sample of a study of blood T cell repertoires in COVID-19. Only in-frame clones appear in the TCRdb table, and some are missing; sequencing was by immunoSEQ multiplex PCR. The sample has roughly 130,000 clones, more than 75% seen once. The sequenced sample was peripheral blood. These receptors were collected from a woman aged 55 to 70 with acute or convalescent COVID-19. CDR3s include the opening cysteine and the closing phenylalanine or tryptophan. Fields, in order: clone size, V gene, J gene, D gene, CDR3 DNA, CDR3 protein. D genes are given only for firm matches. Expanded clones get a size class; other rows say once, few or many, or leave the size out.

abundance: few; v_gene: TRBV5-1; j_gene: TRBJ1-2; d_gene: TRBD1; CDR3nt: TGCGCCAGCAGTCGGGATGGGACAGGTTTGGATGGCTACACCTTC; CDR3aa: CASSRDGTGLDGYTF
abundance: -; v_gene: TRBV19; j_gene: TRBJ1-5; d_gene: TRBD1; CDR3nt: TGTGCCAGTATTGGGACAGGTAGCAATCAGCCCCAGCATTTT; CDR3aa: CASIGTGSNQPQHF
abundance: -; v_gene: TRBV5-4; j_gene: TRBJ2-5; d_gene: TRBD2; CDR3nt: TGTGCCAGCAGCCTTGGGACTAGCGGGATCGGAGAGACCCAGTACTTC; CDR3aa: CASSLGTSGIGETQYF
abundance: once; v_gene: TRBV11-2; j_gene: TRBJ2-2; d_gene: -; CDR3nt: TGTGCCAGCAGCCGGTCGCTGGAGAGGAACACCGGGGAGCTGTTTTTT; CDR3aa: CASSRSLERNTGELFF
abundance: once; v_gene: TRBV25-1; j_gene: TRBJ1-2; d_gene: -; CDR3nt: TGTGCCAGCAGTCCAGGGAAGGAGGGTGGCTACACCTTC; CDR3aa: CASSPGKEGGYTF
abundance: -; v_gene: TRBV2; j_gene: TRBJ2-4; d_gene: TRBD1; CDR3nt: TGTGCCAGCAGCGGGACAGGGACGGCCAAAAACATTCAGTACTTC; CDR3aa: CASSGTGTAKNIQYF
abundance: -; v_gene: TRBV9; j_gene: TRBJ2-1; d_gene: -; CDR3nt: TGTGCCAGCAGCGAGAGGGGAGGTTTTCTTGGTGAGCAGTTCTTC; CDR3aa: CASSERGGFLGEQFF
abundance: -; v_gene: TRBV6-5; j_gene: TRBJ2-1; d_gene: -; CDR3nt: TGTGCCAGCAGTTATGGAGCGGAGCAGTTCTTC; CDR3aa: CASSYGAEQFF
abundance: -; v_gene: TRBV9; j_gene: TRBJ1-3; d_gene: -; CDR3nt: TGTGCCAGCAGCACGTCGGGGGACGCTGGAAACACCATATATTTT; CDR3aa: CASSTSGDAGNTIYF
abundance: -; v_gene: TRBV19; j_gene: TRBJ2-7; d_gene: -; CDR3nt: TGTGCCAGTAGTATTGCGGTCTCGGTGGGGGGCGAGCAGTACTTC; CDR3aa: CASSIAVSVGGEQYF
abundance: -; v_gene: TRBV7-9; j_gene: TRBJ2-3; d_gene: TRBD2; CDR3nt: TGTGCCAGCAGCTTCGGAGGAGGGAGGGTGACAGATACGCAGTATTTT; CDR3aa: CASSFGGGRVTDTQYF
abundance: -; v_gene: TRBV7-2; j_gene: TRBJ1-2; d_gene: -; CDR3nt: TGTGCCAGCAGCCCCTCGACAGGTTATGGCTACACCTTC; CDR3aa: CASSPSTGYGYTF
abundance: few; v_gene: TRBV27; j_gene: TRBJ2-1; d_gene: -; CDR3nt: TGTGCCAGCAGTTTGCGAGGCTCTTTTACGGGTGAGCAGTTCTTC; CDR3aa: CASSLRGSFTGEQFF
abundance: -; v_gene: TRBV12-5; j_gene: TRBJ2-3; d_gene: TRBD2; CDR3nt: TGTGCTAGCCGACTAGCGGGGACAGATACGCAGTATTTT; CDR3aa: CASRLAGTDTQYF
abundance: -; v_gene: TRBV4-1; j_gene: TRBJ1-2; d_gene: -; CDR3nt: TGCGCCAGCAGCCGCCCAGGGGACTATGGCTACACCTTC; CDR3aa: CASSRPGDYGYTF
abundance: -; v_gene: TRBV2; j_gene: TRBJ1-1; d_gene: -; CDR3nt: TGTGCCAGCAGTTACAGGGAAAACACTGAAGCTTTCTTT; CDR3aa: CASSYRENTEAFF
abundance: -; v_gene: TRBV6-6; j_gene: TRBJ1-3; d_gene: -; CDR3nt: TGTGCCGGGGGGGGTCTGGAAAACACCATATATTTT; CDR3aa: CAGGGLENTIYF
abundance: -; v_gene: TRBV5-4; j_gene: TRBJ2-1; d_gene: TRBD1; CDR3nt: TGTGCCAGCAGTTTAGCAAACTCCCGGGACAGCGTGCAGTTCTTC; CDR3aa: CASSLANSRDSVQFF
abundance: -; v_gene: TRBV28; j_gene: TRBJ1-2; d_gene: -; CDR3nt: TGTGCCAGCAGTCCCGGGGCTAACTATGGCTACACCTTC; CDR3aa: CASSPGANYGYTF
abundance: once; v_gene: TRBV11-3; j_gene: TRBJ2-3; d_gene: -; CDR3nt: TGTGCCAGCAGCTTAGTTGCGCCAGATACGCAGTATTTT; CDR3aa: CASSLVAPDTQYF
abundance: -; v_gene: TRBV2; j_gene: TRBJ1-3; d_gene: -; CDR3nt: TGTGCCAGCAGTGTGGGGTCCGGGACTGGAAACACCATATATTTT; CDR3aa: CASSVGSGTGNTIYF
abundance: few; v_gene: TRBV19; j_gene: TRBJ2-5; d_gene: -; CDR3nt: TGTGCCAGTTCCCCCGGGGGACGCGCCCAAGAGACCCAGTACTTC; CDR3aa: CASSPGGRAQETQYF
abundance: -; v_gene: TRBV2; j_gene: TRBJ1-2; d_gene: -; CDR3nt: TGTGCCAGCAGCAACAAGTATGGCTACACCTTC; CDR3aa: CASSNKYGYTF
abundance: -; v_gene: TRBV11-2; j_gene: TRBJ1-2; d_gene: -; CDR3nt: TGTGCCAGCAGTCAAGACAGGCTGAACTATGGCTACACCTTC; CDR3aa: CASSQDRLNYGYTF
abundance: -; v_gene: TRBV5-1; j_gene: TRBJ2-7; d_gene: -; CDR3nt: TGCGCCAGCAGCTTGGCAACTAGCAGGGTCTACGAGCAGTACTTC; CDR3aa: CASSLATSRVYEQYF
abundance: few; v_gene: TRBV4-1; j_gene: TRBJ2-5; d_gene: TRBD2; CDR3nt: TGCGCCAGCAGCCAAAAAGGACTAGCGGGTTACCAAGAGACCCAGTACTTC; CDR3aa: CASSQKGLAGYQETQYF
abundance: few; v_gene: TRBV5-1; j_gene: TRBJ1-1; d_gene: -; CDR3nt: TGCGCCAGCAGCTTGGGCGGTGGTGGGACTGAAGCTTTCTTT; CDR3aa: CASSLGGGGTEAFF
abundance: many; v_gene: TRBV2; j_gene: TRBJ1-6; d_gene: -; CDR3nt: TGTGCCAGCAGTGACACTATTAATTCACCCCTCCACTTT; CDR3aa: CASSDTINSPLHF
abundance: -; v_gene: TRBV6-5; j_gene: TRBJ1-1; d_gene: -; CDR3nt: TGTGCCAGCAGTTGGGCCCCAACTAACACTGAAGCTTTCTTT; CDR3aa: CASSWAPTNTEAFF
abundance: -; v_gene: TRBV19; j_gene: TRBJ2-5; d_gene: TRBD1; CDR3nt: TGTGCCAGTAGTATGAGGGGGCTCCTGGGAGAGACCCAGTACTTC; CDR3aa: CASSMRGLLGETQYF
abundance: -; v_gene: TRBV10-2; j_gene: TRBJ2-1; d_gene: TRBD1; CDR3nt: TGCGCCAGCAGTGAGAGGGTGCCGGGACAGGGTGGCAATGAGCAGTTCTTC; CDR3aa: CASSERVPGQGGNEQFF
abundance: -; v_gene: TRBV11-3; j_gene: TRBJ2-3; d_gene: -; CDR3nt: TGTGCCAGCAGCTTAGGGAGCGGGAGCACAGATACGCAGTATTTT; CDR3aa: CASSLGSGSTDTQYF
abundance: once; v_gene: TRBV4-1; j_gene: TRBJ1-6; d_gene: -; CDR3nt: TGCGCCAGCAGCCAAGAGGGGAGTGGATATTCACCCCTCCACTTT; CDR3aa: CASSQEGSGYSPLHF
abundance: -; v_gene: TRBV11-3; j_gene: TRBJ2-2; d_gene: TRBD2; CDR3nt: TGTGCCAGCAGCTCCACCAATACCTTAGCGGGAATATCAACCGGGGAGCTGTTTTTT; CDR3aa: CASSSTNTLAGISTGELFF
abundance: -; v_gene: TRBV28; j_gene: TRBJ2-3; d_gene: TRBD2; CDR3nt: TGTGCCAGCAGCCCGACTAGCGGATACACAGATACGCAGTATTTT; CDR3aa: CASSPTSGYTDTQYF
abundance: -; v_gene: TRBV5-4; j_gene: TRBJ2-5; d_gene: TRBD2; CDR3nt: TGTGCCAGCAGCCTCCGGACTAGCGGGAGCGAGACCCAGTACTTC; CDR3aa: CASSLRTSGSETQYF
abundance: -; v_gene: TRBV30; j_gene: TRBJ2-5; d_gene: -; CDR3nt: TGTGCCTGGAGTACAGGAATAGAGACCCAGTACTTC; CDR3aa: CAWSTGIETQYF
abundance: -; v_gene: TRBV11-2; j_gene: TRBJ2-7; d_gene: -; CDR3nt: TGTGCCAGCAGTATTAGCGGAACTACCTACGAGCAGTACTTC; CDR3aa: CASSISGTTYEQYF
abundance: -; v_gene: TRBV6-5; j_gene: TRBJ1-1; d_gene: -; CDR3nt: TGTGCCAGCAGTTACGGGGGCGGGAGCACTGAAGCTTTCTTT; CDR3aa: CASSYGGGSTEAFF
abundance: -; v_gene: TRBV9; j_gene: TRBJ1-1; d_gene: -; CDR3nt: TGTGCCAGCAGCGTAGTAGGGGAGAACACTGAAGCTTTCTTT; CDR3aa: CASSVVGENTEAFF
abundance: -; v_gene: TRBV11-2; j_gene: TRBJ1-2; d_gene: TRBD1; CDR3nt: TGTGCCAGCAGTCGAGGTCTTCAGGGGGCTGATGGCTACACCTTC; CDR3aa: CASSRGLQGADGYTF
abundance: -; v_gene: TRBV7-9; j_gene: TRBJ1-6; d_gene: -; CDR3nt: TGTGCCAGCAGCGGCCCGGCGGGGGATAATTCACCCCTCCACTTT; CDR3aa: CASSGPAGDNSPLHF
abundance: -; v_gene: TRBV18; j_gene: TRBJ1-2; d_gene: -; CDR3nt: TGTGCCAGCTCACCGTCCCCGGGGGGTGTAGGGGCGCTTTATGGCTACACCTTC; CDR3aa: CASSPSPGGVGALYGYTF
abundance: -; v_gene: TRBV30; j_gene: TRBJ1-1; d_gene: -; CDR3nt: TGTGCCTGCCACAGGAGTGGGAACACTGAAGCTTTCTTT; CDR3aa: CACHRSGNTEAFF
abundance: -; v_gene: TRBV12-5; j_gene: TRBJ1-3; d_gene: -; CDR3nt: TGTGCTAGTGGTTTCACCGGACAGAACTCTGGAAACACCATATATTTT; CDR3aa: CASGFTGQNSGNTIYF
abundance: -; v_gene: TRBV9; j_gene: TRBJ2-3; d_gene: -; CDR3nt: TGTGCCAGCGGGGGGGGCCCAAGCACAGATACGCAGTATTTT; CDR3aa: CASGGGPSTDTQYF
abundance: -; v_gene: TRBV3-1/TRBV3-2; j_gene: TRBJ1-3; d_gene: -; CDR3nt: TGTGCCAGCAGCCAAGATCGGTACACCATATATTTT; CDR3aa: CASSQDRYTIYF
abundance: -; v_gene: TRBV29-1; j_gene: TRBJ2-5; d_gene: -; CDR3nt: TGCAGCGCACAGGGCGGTGAGACCCAGTACTTC; CDR3aa: CSAQGGETQYF